Shown below are 25 T cell receptor beta chains from a single sample sequenced in a study of blood T cell repertoires in COVID-19. Libraries were prepared by immunoSEQ multiplex PCR; TCRdb keeps only in-frame clonotypes and omits some of them. The sample includes approximately 250,000 clones, around 93% of them seen just once. The sequenced sample consisted of PBMCs or T cells enriched from blood (not recorded which). These TCRs come from a man in his forties who had been exposed to COVID-19.

The chain links TRBV19 to TRBJ2-1; 8 nucleotides match TRBD2. Germline CDR1 reads LNHDA; CDR2 reads SQIVND (reference sequence). Trimming cost V 3 bases and J 12 bases; bases outside gene matches: 7. CDR3 length equals 13 residues. The chain's CDR3 is CASSIRAGVGQFF. CDR3 sequence (DNA): TGTGCCAGTAGTATTCGAGCGGGAGTCGGGCAGTTCTTC.

The chain has TRBV3-1 (or the pseudogene TRBV3-2) and TRBJ1-1; D gene unclear. The CDR3 spans 11 residues. The V end was cut by 6 bases, the J end by 5 bases, with 7 bases between. Germline lookup yields CDR1 LGHDT and CDR2 YNNKEL (reference sequence). CDR3 DNA: TGTGCCAGCAGTACCACAACTGAAGCTTTCTTT. Translation: CASSTTTEAFF.

The chain couples TRBV27 to TRBJ2-2; weak D call: TRBD1 (5 bases). The CDR3 runs to 13 residues. V gave up 2 bases and J gave up 6 bases, with 7 bases separating them. Germline V lookup: CDR1 MNHEY, CDR2 SMNVEV (reference sequence). The CDR3 sequence is CASSLQGAGELFF. The CDR3 bases are TGTGCCAGCAGTTTACAGGGTGCCGGGGAGCTGTTTTTT.

This chain links TRBV3-1 (or the pseudogene TRBV3-2) with TRBJ1-1; a weak D match, TRBD1 (5 bases). Trimming removed 5 bases from V and 4 bases from J, with 11 bases in between. The CDR3 runs 13 residues. Germline CDR1 LGHDT, CDR2 YNNKEL (reference sequence). CDR3 amino acids: CASSTRQSTEAFF. The CDR3 DNA reads as TGTGCCAGCAGCACCCGACAGAGCACTGAAGCTTTCTTT.

The chain carries TRBV27 and TRBJ2-5; 13 bases fit TRBD2. In germline, CDR1 is MNHEY, CDR2 SMNVEV (reference sequence). This CDR3 has 19 amino acids. V gave up 4 bases and J gave up 5 bases; unmatched junction bases: 16. CDR3 region: CASSSRQAGTSGARETQYF. In nucleotides, the CDR3 is TGTGCCAGCAGTTCCCGACAGGCCGGGACTAGCGGGGCCCGCGAGACCCAGTACTTC.

The chain is built from TRBV7-9 and TRBJ2-3, with 13 bases fitting TRBD2. The CDR3 length is 19 residues. V lost 1 base and J lost 1; bases outside the gene matches: 8. Germline lookup yields CDR1 SEHNR and CDR2 FQNEAQ (reference sequence). Here the CDR3 reads CASSLGLAGGRAGTDTQYF. The DNA of the CDR3 is TGTGCCAGCAGCTTAGGACTAGCGGGAGGCCGGGCGGGCACAGATACGCAGTATTTT.

V and J are TRBV19 and TRBJ2-1, with D tentatively TRBD1 (6 bases). V was pared by 6 bases and J by 0 bases, with 12 bases between. This CDR3 spans 15 amino acids. In germline, CDR1 is LNHDA, CDR2 SQIVND (reference sequence). The CDR3 bases are TGTGCCAGTAGGATACAGGGATCCTCCTACAATGAGCAGTTCTTC. The encoded protein is CASRIQGSSYNEQFF.

The V call is TRBV2, the J call TRBJ1-4, with D tentatively TRBD1 (5 bases). Germline V gives CDR1 SNHLY, CDR2 FYNNEI. This CDR3 region has 14 residues. With 8 bases removed from V and 2 bases from J, the gap between germline ends came to 12 bases. CDR3 sequence reads: CASQQDPTNEKLFF. DNA of the CDR3: TGTGCCAGCCAACAGGACCCCACTAATGAAAAACTGTTTTTT.

The chain carries TRBV24-1 and TRBJ2-2, with 12 bases aligning to TRBD2. The CDR3 extends over 18 amino acids. The germline V gene has CDR1 KGHDR and CDR2 SFDVKD. V lost 4 bases and J lost 4; bases outside the gene matches: 9. In nucleotides, the CDR3 is TGTGCCACCAGTGAACCAAGGACTAGCGGGATTGTCACCGGGGAGCTGTTTTTT. It codes for CATSEPRTSGIVTGELFF.

The gene calls are TRBV19 and TRBJ1-3, with D perhaps matching TRBD1 (6 bases). CDR3 length: 15 residues. Trimming took 5 bases from V and 0 from J, leaving 11 bases between them. The germline V gene encodes CDR1 LNHDA and CDR2 SQIVND (reference sequence). The CDR3 region has the DNA TGTGCCAGTAGTGTTGGACAGTTCTCTGGAAACACCATATATTTT. Amino acids: CASSVGQFSGNTIYF.

The CDR3 region has the DNA TGTGCCAGCCGGGACAGGGCGTATGGAAACACCATATATTTT. Translating gives CASRDRAYGNTIYF. The V gene is TRBV19, the J gene TRBJ1-3; 9 nucleotides match TRBD1. Per germline, CDR1 LNHDA and CDR2 SQIVND (reference sequence). This CDR3 is 14 amino acids long. V was pared by 9 bases and J by 3 bases, with 6 bases of the junction left unmatched. The entire variable domain, with the rest obtained from reference TRBV19 and TRBJ1-3, is as follows: DGGITQSPKYLFRKEGQNVTLSCEQNLNHDAMYWYRQDPGQGLRLIYYSQIVNDFQKGDIAEGYSVSREKKESFPLTVTSAQKNPTAFYLCASRDRAYGNTIYFGEGSWLTVV.

The chain links TRBV4-1 to TRBJ1-4; D gene unclear. The CDR3 loop spans 16 amino acids. Looked up from germline, CDR1 is MGHRA and CDR2 is YSYEKL. Trimming pared 3 bases from V and 5 bases from J, leaving 16 bases between. DNA for the CDR3: TGCGCCAGCAGCCACCAGCGGATCGGGTCAAATGAAAAACTGTTTTTT. Translated, it gives CASSHQRIGSNEKLFF.

This chain links TRBV5-1 with TRBJ1-1; 7 nucleotides align to TRBD1. V shed 4 bases and J 5 bases; nucleotides not matched to a gene: 14. Germline V CDR1 and CDR2: SGHRS, YFSETQ. CDR3 length: 16 residues. In nucleotides, the CDR3 is TGCGCCAGCAGCCACAGGGGAAGCGCGGCGTCGACTGAAGCTTTCTTT. Translation gives CASSHRGSAASTEAFF.

The CDR3 sequence: CASSLGGGMNTEAFF. For the CDR3, the DNA is TGTGCCAGCAGCCTTGGGGGGGGGATGAACACTGAAGCTTTCTTT. The chain joins TRBV5-4 to TRBJ1-1, with D possibly TRBD1 on 5 matching bases. The CDR3 runs to 15 residues. V dropped 4 bases and J dropped 0 bases, with 13 bases sitting between them. Germline lookup yields CDR1 SGHNT and CDR2 YYREEE (reference sequence).

The chain has TRBV3-1 (or the pseudogene TRBV3-2) and TRBJ2-2; 8 bases map to TRBD2. There are 18 residues in the CDR3. Germline lookup yields CDR1 LGHDT and CDR2 YNNKEL (reference sequence). J lost 3 bases, V lost 0 bases, and 9 bases had no gene match. CDR3 residues: CASSQDFTKREYTGELFF. The CDR3 DNA is TGTGCCAGCAGCCAAGATTTTACTAAGCGGGAGTACACCGGGGAGCTGTTTTTT.

This rearrangement joins TRBV5-4 to TRBJ2-3; D is uncertain. The CDR3 totals 15 residues. V was clipped by 3 bases and J by 5 bases, with 16 bases between them. Germline V gives CDR1 SGHNT, CDR2 YYREEE (reference sequence). CDR3 protein: CASSSHYTTVDTQYF. CDR3 coding DNA: TGTGCCAGCAGCTCACATTACACGACTGTAGATACGCAGTATTTT.

The rearrangement uses TRBV27 and TRBJ1-2; tentatively, D is TRBD1 (5 bases). In germline, CDR1 is MNHEY, CDR2 SMNVEV (reference sequence). The CDR3 extends over 13 amino acids. V was cut by 6 bases and J by 5 bases, with 13 bases left in between. CDR3 sequence (DNA): TGTGCCAGCAGCCCTGACAGAGATTATGGCTACACCTTC. This encodes CASSPDRDYGYTF.

This clone was seen a handful of times. CDR3: CASTLTGMLSGANVLTF. CDR3 sequence (DNA): TGTGCCAGCACCTTAACAGGGATGCTCTCTGGGGCCAACGTCCTGACTTTC. The genes are TRBV2 and TRBJ2-6; maybe TRBD1 (6 bases). V was pared by 7 bases and J by 0 bases, with 16 bases between. This CDR3 has 17 residues. CDR1 SNHLY and CDR2 FYNNEI come from the germline V gene. Drawing the rest from reference TRBV2 and TRBJ2-6, the complete variable domain is EPEVTQTPSHQVTQMGQEVILRCVPISNHLYFYWYRQILGQKVEFLVSFYNNEISEKSEIFDDQFSVERPDGSNFTLKIRSTKLEDSAMYFCASTLTGMLSGANVLTFGAGSRLTVL.

V gene TRBV7-9 combines with J gene TRBJ1-1; D not resolved. This CDR3 has 14 residues. V was shortened by 7 bases and J by 1 base, with 13 bases between the two germline ends. Germline CDR1 is SEHNR and CDR2 is FQNEAQ (reference sequence). CDR3 sequence reads: CASTESQENTEAFF. Written as DNA, the CDR3 is TGTGCCAGCACCGAAAGTCAGGAGAACACTGAAGCTTTCTTT. Full variable domain (missing parts from reference TRBV7-9 and TRBJ1-1): DTGVSQNPRHKITKRGQNVTFRCDPISEHNRLYWYRQTLGQGPEFLTYFQNEAQLEKSRLLSDRFSAERPKGSFSTLEIQRTEQGDSAMYLCASTESQENTEAFFGQGTRLTVV.

This rearrangement joins TRBV4-2 to TRBJ1-1; D call uncertain. The CDR3 is made up of 16 amino acids. Trimming stripped 1 base from V and 3 bases from J, with 15 bases between. CDR1 is LGHNA, CDR2 YNFKEQ, per germline. The CDR3 here is CASSQVGPRRDTEAFF. The CDR3, as DNA: TGTGCCAGCAGCCAAGTTGGCCCACGGAGGGACACTGAAGCTTTCTTT.

This chain connects TRBV12-1 to TRBJ2-3; the table's D call, TRBD2, was not checked against the DNA. TRBV12-1 is shown as a pseudogene. CDR3 length: 16 residues. This CDR3 reads CASSPPLGGGTDTQYF. CDR3 DNA sequence: TGTGCCAGCAGCCCTCCTTTAGGGGGGGGAACAGATACGCAGTATTTT.

The rearrangement links TRBV27 to TRBJ1-5; unclear D gene. The CDR3 is 12 residues long. The germline V gene encodes CDR1 MNHEY and CDR2 SMNVEV (reference sequence). V lost 11 bases and J 4 bases, leaving 12 bases between the germline ends. The CDR3 is CALPAGNQPQHF. CDR3 in DNA: TGTGCCCTACCCGCGGGGAATCAGCCCCAGCATTTT.

The chain combines TRBV6-5 with TRBJ1-5, with a tentative D call TRBD1 (6 bases). The CDR3 loop spans 15 amino acids. V lost 6 bases to trimming and J lost 2 bases, with 14 bases between them. The germline CDR1 and CDR2 sequences are MNHEY and SVGAGI. The CDR3 loop reads CASRDRMWGNQPQHF. CDR3 sequence (DNA): TGTGCCAGCAGAGACAGGATGTGGGGCAATCAGCCCCAGCATTTT.

The rearrangement joins TRBV13 to TRBJ1-4; 8 bases are a match to TRBD1. Germline lookup yields CDR1 PRHDT and CDR2 FYEKMQ (reference sequence). The CDR3 loop spans 13 amino acids. Trimming at V came to 6 bases and at J to 6 bases, leaving 3 bases not matched to a gene. The CDR3 DNA reads TGTGCCAGCAGTATCAGGGGGCATGAAAAACTGTTTTTT. Residues: CASSIRGHEKLFF. The full variable domain, with the rest looked up from reference TRBV13 and TRBJ1-4, is AAGVIQSPRHLIKEKRETATLKCYPIPRHDTVYWYQQGPGQDPQFLISFYEKMQSDKGSIPDRFSAQQFSDYHSELNMSSLELGDSALYFCASSIRGHEKLFFGSGTQLSVL.

V usage is TRBV24-1 and J usage is TRBJ2-3; tentative D call: TRBD2 (5 bases). The CDR3 runs to 18 residues. Germline loops: CDR1 KGHDR, CDR2 SFDVKD. The V gene lost 4 bases and the J gene lost 5 bases, with 24 bases spanning the gap. CDR3 protein: CATSDPDPQRERVDTQYF. The CDR3 region has the DNA TGTGCCACCAGTGACCCCGATCCCCAAAGGGAGAGGGTAGATACGCAGTATTTT.